This T cell receptor beta chain was obtained from a study of blood T cell repertoires in COVID-19. On the study more broadly: COVID-19 samples collected from the United States, Italy and Spain covered acute and convalescent phases.

V shed 2 bases and J 3 bases; nucleotides not matched to a gene: 7. Germline CDR1 SNHLY, CDR2 FYNNEI. This CDR3 spans 15 amino acids. Profiled with immunoSEQ multiplex PCR; TCRdb holds only in-frame clones, not every one. Of 110,000 or so clones listed, around 79% are singletons. Input material: peripheral blood. The chain links TRBV2 to TRBJ2-7; 7 bases agree with TRBD1. This receptor was obtained from a man aged 50 to 59 with acute or convalescent COVID-19. CDR3 sequence reads: CASSERGQRFYEQYF. The CDR3 DNA reads as TGTGCCAGCAGTGAACGGGGACAGCGGTTCTACGAGCAGTACTTC. Based on the CDR3 plus reference TRBV2 and TRBJ2-7, the full variable domain is EPEVTQTPSHQVTQMGQEVILRCVPISNHLYFYWYRQILGQKVEFLVSFYNNEISEKSEIFDDQFSVERPDGSNFTLKIRSTKLEDSAMYFCASSERGQRFYEQYFGPGTRLTVT.